These 25 T cell receptor beta chains were all obtained from the same sample, sequenced in a study of cytomegalovirus exposure and HLA in healthy donors. Amplification used 60 Vbeta primers and 13 Jbeta primers. The protocol was immunoSEQ multiplex PCR, while the TCRdb copy is restricted to in-frame clones and leaves out a portion. The table has some 69,000 clones, under 85% seen once. Sequencing used PBMCs. The receptors shown here come from a woman in her 30s in good health and CMV-seronegative.

The V call is TRBV6-5, the J call TRBJ1-2, with 7 positions matching TRBD1. Germline V gives CDR1 MNHEY, CDR2 SVGAGI. This CDR3 is built from 14 residues. V shed 6 bases, J shed 1 base, and the junction held 5 bases outside the gene matches. CDR3 sequence (DNA): TGTGCCAGCAGACGGGACAGCCATAACTATGGCTACACCTTC. Its translation: CASRRDSHNYGYTF.

The chain is built from TRBV28 and TRBJ1-2; 9 nucleotides align to TRBD1. The J segment lost 5 bases and the V segment lost 6 bases, leaving 7 bases of the junction unmatched. The germline gives CDR1 MDHEN, CDR2 SYDVKM. The length of the CDR3 is 14 residues. The CDR3 reads CASRGTGSWYGYTF. For the CDR3, the DNA is TGTGCCAGCAGGGGGACAGGGAGTTGGTATGGCTACACCTTC.

The chain has TRBV7-6 and TRBJ2-3; the D gene is possibly TRBD2 (6 bases). The CDR3 runs 16 residues. Between the trimmed V and J ends, which lost 5 bases and 4 bases, there was a span of 19 bases. Germline loops: CDR1 SGHVS, CDR2 FNYEAQ. CDR3 nucleotides: TGTGCCAGCAGCCCCGAGGACGGGAGTCTCTCAGATACGCAGTATTTT. Translated: CASSPEDGSLSDTQYF.

V gene TRBV30 combines with J gene TRBJ1-5, with D unclear. CDR1 is GTSNPN, CDR2 SVGIG, per germline (reference sequence). The CDR3 has 14 amino acids. Trimming stripped 4 bases from V and 7 bases from J, with 17 bases between. CDR3 amino acids: CAWTLRGYRQPQHF. The CDR3 DNA reads TGTGCCTGGACCCTACGGGGTTATCGGCAGCCCCAGCATTTT.

The chain employs TRBV5-4 and TRBJ2-2; D perhaps matches TRBD2 (5 bases). V dropped 4 bases and J dropped 6 bases, with 10 bases sitting between them. The CDR3 covers 13 residues. Germline V gene lookup returns CDR1 SGHNT and CDR2 YYREEE (reference sequence). The CDR3 is CASSPTRAGELFF. Written as DNA, the CDR3 is TGTGCCAGCAGCCCAACTAGGGCCGGGGAGCTGTTTTTT.

The chain recombines TRBV19 with TRBJ1-1, with TRBD1 identical over 11 bases. Germline CDR1 LNHDA, CDR2 SQIVND (reference sequence). Trimming cost V 1 base and J 5 bases; bases outside gene matches: 3. The CDR3 covers 15 residues. The CDR3 DNA is TGTGCCAGTAGTATAGCCGGGACAGGGGGTACTGAAGCTTTCTTT. As protein: CASSIAGTGGTEAFF.

J is TRBJ1-2 and V is TRBV5-4; D ambiguous. The germline V gene encodes CDR1 SGHNT and CDR2 YYREEE (reference sequence). The CDR3 contains 14 residues. V was shortened by 5 bases and J by 5 bases, with 16 bases between the two germline ends. The CDR3 region is CASRIGVEAYGYTF. The CDR3 region has the DNA TGTGCCAGCAGAATTGGGGTGGAGGCTTATGGCTACACCTTC.

This chain links TRBV27 with TRBJ2-2, with D perhaps matching TRBD1 (5 bases). Germline V lookup: CDR1 MNHEY, CDR2 SMNVEV (reference sequence). This CDR3 region has 15 residues. Deletions cut 6 bases from V and 0 bases from J, with 11 bases between. CDR3 in amino acids: CASSNLGANTGELFF. The CDR3 region has the DNA TGTGCCAGCAGCAATTTAGGGGCGAACACCGGGGAGCTGTTTTTT.

This sequence joins TRBV27 and TRBJ1-1; 8 nucleotides agree with TRBD1. Trimming removed 8 bases from V and 5 bases from J; junction bases left unmatched: 4. The CDR3 consists of 12 residues. CDR1 MNHEY and CDR2 SMNVEV come from the germline V gene (reference sequence). The CDR3, as DNA: TGTGCCAGCGGAAACAGGGGGACTGAAGCTTTCTTT. Its protein is CASGNRGTEAFF.

The chain links TRBV6-5 to TRBJ1-3; possibly TRBD1 for D (5 bases). Trimming took off 2 bases at V and 0 bases at J, with 8 bases between the two ends. This CDR3 has 15 amino acids. CDR1 is MNHEY, CDR2 SVGAGI, per germline. CDR3 bases: TGTGCCAGCAGTTACGACAGATACTCTGGAAACACCATATATTTT. It yields the protein CASSYDRYSGNTIYF.

The chain links TRBV11-3 to TRBJ1-1; D ambiguous. The ends were cut back, 2 bases at V and 5 bases at J, with 9 bases in the middle. This CDR3 is built from 13 residues. CDR1 and CDR2 from the germline V gene are SGHNT and YENEEA. CDR3 residues: CASSLLPGTEAFF. CDR3 in DNA: TGTGCCAGCAGCTTACTTCCGGGGACTGAAGCTTTCTTT.

The chain uses TRBV2 and TRBJ1-3, with 9 bases lining up with TRBD1. Germline loops: CDR1 SNHLY, CDR2 FYNNEI. The CDR3 runs 15 residues. V was pared by 6 bases and J by 3 bases, with 6 bases of the junction left unmatched. The CDR3, as DNA: TGTGCCAGCAGATATGGGACAGGGAGTGGAAACACCATATATTTT. Translated, it gives CASRYGTGSGNTIYF.

The chain combines TRBV4-3 with TRBJ2-6; D gene unclear. The CDR3 length is 16 residues. Germline V gene data show CDR1 as LGHNA and CDR2 as YSLEER. Trimming removed 0 bases at V and 0 bases at J, with 6 bases between. In DNA, the CDR3 is TGCGCCAGCAGCCAAGATGCGAGCTCTGGGGCCAACGTCCTGACTTTC. Translated: CASSQDASSGANVLTF.

The rearrangement joins TRBV5-6 to TRBJ2-2; D is undetermined. CDR3 length equals 14 residues. Trimming removed 2 bases at V and 4 bases at J, with 9 bases between. The V gene's germline CDR1 is SGHDT and CDR2 YYEEEE. The DNA of the CDR3 is TGTGCCAGCAGCTTCATAGATTTCACCGGGGAGCTGTTTTTT. This codes for CASSFIDFTGELFF.

J is TRBJ1-2 and V is TRBV19; a possible D gene is TRBD1 (5 bases). Germline V gene lookup returns CDR1 LNHDA and CDR2 SQIVND (reference sequence). The CDR3 covers 16 residues. Trimming left V 0 bases short and J 1 base short, with 12 bases between. DNA of the CDR3: TGTGCCAGTAGTATAGACCGGGACTCCTTTAACTATGGCTACACCTTC. Translation: CASSIDRDSFNYGYTF.

The chain is built from TRBV19 and TRBJ2-2; D is possibly TRBD1 (6 bases). This CDR3 region has 13 residues. Germline V gene data show CDR1 as LNHDA and CDR2 as SQIVND (reference sequence). The germline V and J ends were trimmed by 8 bases and 5 bases, with 12 bases remaining between them. CDR3 residues: CASVTGRTGELFF. The CDR3 bases are TGTGCCAGTGTAACAGGGAGAACCGGGGAGCTGTTTTTT.

J is TRBJ1-4 and V is TRBV18, with no clear D. Trimming stripped 6 bases from V and 5 bases from J, with 10 bases between. The CDR3 has 13 amino acids. Per germline, CDR1 KGHSH and CDR2 LQKENI. In DNA, the CDR3 is TGTGCCAGCTCGCGTGGGCTAAATGAAAAACTGTTTTTT. Encoded protein: CASSRGLNEKLFF.

V is TRBV11-3 and J is TRBJ2-1; D gene ambiguous. CDR3 length equals 11 residues. V was cut by 5 bases and J by 7 bases, with 6 bases left in between. In germline, CDR1 is SGHNT, CDR2 YENEEA. The CDR3 sequence: CASSHSNEQFF. The CDR3 nucleotides are TGTGCCAGCAGCCACTCTAATGAGCAGTTCTTC.

The chain recombines TRBV23-1 with TRBJ1-2, with 10 positions matching TRBD1. TRBV23-1 is recorded as an ORF, its role being uncertain. The CDR3 contains 17 residues. The V segment lost 2 bases and the J segment 2 bases; nucleotides outside the gene matches: 8. CDR3 DNA: TGCGCCAGCAGTCAACCCGGGGGGACAGGGGTGAACTATGGCTACACCTTC. This sequence encodes CASSQPGGTGVNYGYTF.

This clone was counted a single time. V and J are TRBV19 and TRBJ1-1; D may be TRBD1 (6 bases). In germline, CDR1 is LNHDA, CDR2 SQIVND (reference sequence). The CDR3 sequence is 13 residues long. V lost 11 bases to trimming and J lost 0 bases, with 13 bases between them. The CDR3: CAARRTVNTEAFF. The CDR3 bases are TGTGCCGCTCGGCGGACAGTGAACACTGAAGCTTTCTTT.

Notes on this clone: The junction differs from germline at one of its ends, possibly a read error. The J gene is TRBJ1-2, the V gene TRBV4-1; maybe TRBD1 (5 bases). CDR1 is MGHRA, CDR2 YSYEKL, per germline. This CDR3 has 12 residues. Written as DNA, the CDR3 is TGCGCCAGCAGCCAAGAAGGGGTCCGGTCATACTTC. It is translated as CASSQEGVRSYF.

This chain links TRBV5-1 with TRBJ1-3, with D maybe TRBD1 (5 bases). From germline, CDR1 is SGHRS and CDR2 YFSETQ. The CDR3 length is 15 residues. V lost 4 bases and J lost 0, with 11 bases in between. CDR3 sequence: CASSLGGGSGNTIYF. The CDR3 region has the DNA TGCGCCAGCAGCCTCGGGGGGGGCTCTGGAAACACCATATATTTT. Based on the CDR3 plus reference TRBV5-1 and TRBJ1-3, the full variable domain is KAGVTQTPRYLIKTRGQQVTLSCSPISGHRSVSWYQQTPGQGLQFLFEYFSETQRNKGNFPGRFSGRQFSNSRSEMNVSTLELGDSALYLCASSLGGGSGNTIYFGEGSWLTVV.

This clone turned up a few times. The rearrangement joins TRBV15 to TRBJ2-1; D is perhaps TRBD1 (5 bases). The CDR3 runs 15 residues. Germline V gives CDR1 LNHNV, CDR2 YYDKDF (reference sequence). The V end was cut by 0 bases, the J end by 0 bases, with 6 bases between. The DNA for the CDR3 is TGTGCCACCAGCAGAGACGACAGCTCCTACAATGAGCAGTTCTTC. Translated, it gives CATSRDDSSYNEQFF.

This sequence joins TRBV7-9 and TRBJ2-7; the D is unclear. The CDR3 extends over 13 amino acids. Trimming pared 1 base from V and 7 bases from J, leaving 11 bases between. The germline V gene has CDR1 SEHNR and CDR2 FQNEAQ (reference sequence). CDR3 in amino acids: CASSLGVGREQYV. DNA of the CDR3: TGTGCCAGCAGCTTAGGGGTAGGACGGGAGCAGTACGTC.

In DNA, the CDR3 is TGTGCCAGCAGTGGGCAGGGTGGTGGGGCCAACGTCCTGACTTTC. This codes for CASSGQGGGANVLTF. The chain links TRBV6-1 to TRBJ2-6; TRBD1 is a possible D gene (5 bases). The V and J ends lost 4 bases and 3 bases respectively, with 10 bases between them. There are 15 residues in the CDR3. The germline CDR1 and CDR2 sequences are MNHNS and SASEGT.